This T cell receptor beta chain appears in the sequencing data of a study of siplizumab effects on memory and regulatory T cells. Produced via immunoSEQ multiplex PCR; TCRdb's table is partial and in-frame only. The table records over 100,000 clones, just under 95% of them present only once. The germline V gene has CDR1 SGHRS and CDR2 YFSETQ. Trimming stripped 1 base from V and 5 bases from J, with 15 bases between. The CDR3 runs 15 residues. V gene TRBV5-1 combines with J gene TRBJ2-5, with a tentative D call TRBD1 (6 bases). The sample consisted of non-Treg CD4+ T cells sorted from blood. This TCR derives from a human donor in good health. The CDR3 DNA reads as TGCGCCAGCAGCTTGTCCCAGGGGCCTGGGGAGACCCAGTACTTC. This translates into CASSLSQGPGETQYF.